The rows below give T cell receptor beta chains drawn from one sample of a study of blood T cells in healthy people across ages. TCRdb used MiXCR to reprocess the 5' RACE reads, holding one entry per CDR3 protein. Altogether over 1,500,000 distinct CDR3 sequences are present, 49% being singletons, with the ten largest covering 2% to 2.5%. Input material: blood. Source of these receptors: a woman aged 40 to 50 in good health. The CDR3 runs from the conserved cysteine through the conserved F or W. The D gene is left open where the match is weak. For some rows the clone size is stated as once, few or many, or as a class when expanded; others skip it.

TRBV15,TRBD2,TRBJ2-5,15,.,CATSRELAGDETQYF,TGTGCCACCAGCAGAGAGCTTGCGGGGGACGAGACCCAGTACTTC
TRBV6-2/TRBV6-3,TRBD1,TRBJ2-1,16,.,CASSYRDRAGYNEQFF,TGTGCCAGCAGTTACCGGGACAGGGCAGGATACAATGAGCAGTTCTTC
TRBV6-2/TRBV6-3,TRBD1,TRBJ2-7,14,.,CASSHRDSPYEQYF,TGTGCCAGCAGCCACCGGGACAGCCCATACGAGCAGTACTTC
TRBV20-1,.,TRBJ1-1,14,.,CSARRGVGNTEAFF,TGCAGTGCCCGGCGGGGGGTAGGGAACACTGAAGCTTTCTTT
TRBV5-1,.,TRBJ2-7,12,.,CASSSEAYEQYF,TGCGCCAGCAGCTCCGAAGCCTACGAGCAGTACTTC
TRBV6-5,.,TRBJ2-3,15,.,CASSYSGMSTDTQYF,TGTGCCAGCAGTTACTCAGGGATGAGCACAGATACGCAGTATTTT
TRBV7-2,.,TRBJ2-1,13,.,CASSLVGGDGQFF,TGTGCCAGCAGCTTAGTAGGTGGGGACGGGCAGTTCTTC
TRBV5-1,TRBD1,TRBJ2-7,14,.,CASSWGQQAYEQYF,TGCGCCAGCAGCTGGGGACAGCAAGCCTACGAGCAGTACTTC
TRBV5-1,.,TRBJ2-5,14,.,CASSFSSVGNEQYF,TGCGCCAGCAGCTTTTCTAGCGTGGGCAATGAGCAGTACTTC
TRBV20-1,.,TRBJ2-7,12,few,CSASTYPYEQYF,TGCAGTGCTAGTACGTACCCCTACGAGCAGTACTTC
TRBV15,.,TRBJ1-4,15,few,CATSRESREHEKLFF,TGTGCCACCAGCAGAGAAAGCAGGGAGCATGAAAAACTGTTTTTT
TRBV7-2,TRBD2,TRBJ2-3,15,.,CASGTSGGVLDTQYF,TGTGCCAGCGGGACTAGCGGGGGGGTCTTAGATACGCAGTATTTT
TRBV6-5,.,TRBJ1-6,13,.,CASSPGVISPLHF,TGTGCCAGCAGCCCAGGGGTTATTTCACCCCTCCACTTT
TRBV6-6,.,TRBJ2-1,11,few,CASRGNGEQFF,TGTGCCAGCAGGGGGAATGGAGAGCAGTTCTTC
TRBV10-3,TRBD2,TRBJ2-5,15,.,CAIRGTSGAQETQYF,TGTGCCATCCGAGGGACTAGCGGGGCTCAAGAGACCCAGTACTTC